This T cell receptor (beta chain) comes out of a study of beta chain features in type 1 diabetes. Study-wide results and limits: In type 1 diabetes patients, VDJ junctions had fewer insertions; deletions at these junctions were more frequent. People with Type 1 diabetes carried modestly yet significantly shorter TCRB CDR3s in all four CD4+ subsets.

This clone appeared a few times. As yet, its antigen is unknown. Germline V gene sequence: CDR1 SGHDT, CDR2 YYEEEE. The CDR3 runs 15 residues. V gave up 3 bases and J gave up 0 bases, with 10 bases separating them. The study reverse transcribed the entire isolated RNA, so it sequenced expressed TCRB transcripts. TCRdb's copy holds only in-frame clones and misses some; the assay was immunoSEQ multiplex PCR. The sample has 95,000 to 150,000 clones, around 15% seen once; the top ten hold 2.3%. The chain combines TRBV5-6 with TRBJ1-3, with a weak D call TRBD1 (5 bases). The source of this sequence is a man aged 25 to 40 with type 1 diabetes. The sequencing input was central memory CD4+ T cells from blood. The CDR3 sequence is CASSSRTNSGNTIYF. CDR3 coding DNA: TGTGCCAGCAGCTCTCGGACAAACTCTGGAAACACCATATATTTT.